This T cell receptor (beta chain) was found in a study of blood T cell repertoires in COVID-19. Participant age was roughly 18 to 95 years, and participants resided in about 25 US areas. Per the original data handling: Estimated nucleated cell counts came from reference gene primer amplification. Only in-frame clones appear in the TCRdb table, and some are missing; sequencing was by immunoSEQ multiplex PCR. V, J and clone size are taken as reported in that table, and D and trimming were inferred from the DNA itself. The table records about 250,000 clones, approximately 85% of them present only once. This CDR3 has 15 amino acids. The germline V gene encodes CDR1 GTSNPN and CDR2 SVGIG (reference sequence). Trimming cost V 4 bases and J 2 bases, with 15 bases left between them. This clone occurred a few times.

The J gene is TRBJ1-5, the V gene TRBV30; D is uncertain. The TCR was taken from a woman aged 45-65 years with acute COVID-19. Sequencing was performed on PBMCs or T cells enriched from blood (not recorded which). The DNA for the CDR3 is TGTGCCTGGATAGGAAAAATGGGAGGCAATCAGCCCCAGCATTTT. Its protein is CAWIGKMGGNQPQHF.